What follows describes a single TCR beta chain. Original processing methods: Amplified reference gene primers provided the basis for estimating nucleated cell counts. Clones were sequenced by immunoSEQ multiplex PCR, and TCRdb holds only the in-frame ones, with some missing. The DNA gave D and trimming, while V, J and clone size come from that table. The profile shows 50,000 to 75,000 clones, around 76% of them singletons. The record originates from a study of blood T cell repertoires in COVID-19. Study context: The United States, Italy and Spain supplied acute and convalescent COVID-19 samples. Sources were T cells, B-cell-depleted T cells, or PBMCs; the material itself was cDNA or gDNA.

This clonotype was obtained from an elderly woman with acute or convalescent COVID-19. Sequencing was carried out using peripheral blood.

The DNA of the CDR3 is TGTGCCAGCAGCGGAAAGACAGGTGTCGGGAACACTGAAGCTTTCTTT. Residues: CASSGKTGVGNTEAFF. The chain uses TRBV9 and TRBJ1-1; possible D gene TRBD1, 6 bases. V gave up 3 bases and J gave up 1 base, with 16 bases separating them. CDR3 length equals 16 residues. Germline loops: CDR1 SGDLS, CDR2 YYNGEE.